Listed below are T cell receptor beta chains from one sample, sequenced in a study of glioma-infiltrating T cells. TCRdb re-derived calls from the multiplex PCR reads in MiXCR, one entry per CDR3 protein. The repertoire holds approximately 190,000 distinct CDR3 sequences, 25% to 35% seen once, with around 20% in the top ten. Sequencing used glioma tissue, nonneoplastic brain tissue, or PBMCs (not recorded which). The receptors were sampled from a human donor with low-grade glioma or glioblastoma, undergoing nonglioma brain surgery, or in good health (not recorded which). Both conserved end residues are part of each CDR3. Each record gives: clone size, J gene, D gene, V gene, CDR3 DNA, CDR3 protein. The D gene is left open where the match is weak. The size of a clone is reported for some rows only, either as once, few or many, or as a class for expanded clones.

clone_size: many; j_call: TRBJ2-3; d_call: TRBD2; v_call: TRBV7-2; cdr3_nt: TGTGCCAGCAGCTTCTCTCTAGCGGGATACACAGATACGCAGTATTTT; cdr3_aa: CASSFSLAGYTDTQYF
clone_size: many; j_call: TRBJ1-6; d_call: TRBD1; v_call: TRBV14; cdr3_nt: TGTGCCAGCAGCCAAGATTGGGACAGGGGGCCCGTCCACTTT; cdr3_aa: CASSQDWDRGPVHF
clone_size: NA; j_call: TRBJ1-5; d_call: NA; v_call: TRBV10-3; cdr3_nt: TGTGCCATCAGCCCCACTTTCCTGGATCCCAATCAGCCCCAGCATTTT; cdr3_aa: CAISPTFLDPNQPQHF
clone_size: many; j_call: TRBJ1-5; d_call: TRBD1; v_call: TRBV7-2; cdr3_nt: TGTGCCAGCAGCCCACAGGGGGTCGATCAGCCCCAGCATTTT; cdr3_aa: CASSPQGVDQPQHF
clone_size: few; j_call: TRBJ2-7; d_call: NA; v_call: TRBV19; cdr3_nt: TGTGCCAGTAGTTTGTCAGTGGAAGGGCCCGGCGAGCAGTACTTC; cdr3_aa: CASSLSVEGPGEQYF
clone_size: many; j_call: TRBJ1-1; d_call: NA; v_call: TRBV28; cdr3_nt: TGTGCCAGCAGTTTGGCTCAAGGGGGGAACACTGAAGCTTTCTTT; cdr3_aa: CASSLAQGGNTEAFF
clone_size: NA; j_call: TRBJ2-7; d_call: NA; v_call: TRBV27; cdr3_nt: TGTGCCAGCAGTTTACCCGTAGAGGGTGAGCAGTACTTC; cdr3_aa: CASSLPVEGEQYF
clone_size: many; j_call: TRBJ1-2; d_call: NA; v_call: TRBV3-1; cdr3_nt: TGTGCCAGCAGCCAAGATGTTTATGGCTACACCTTC; cdr3_aa: CASSQDVYGYTF
clone_size: NA; j_call: TRBJ2-5; d_call: TRBD2; v_call: TRBV12-3/TRBV12-4; cdr3_nt: TGTGCCAGCAGTACCCTAGCGGAGGGGTGGGAGACCCAGTACTTC; cdr3_aa: CASSTLAEGWETQYF
clone_size: many; j_call: TRBJ2-7; d_call: NA; v_call: TRBV7-9; cdr3_nt: TGTGCCAGCGGTGGGGTGAGCTACGAGCAGTACTTC; cdr3_aa: CASGGVSYEQYF
clone_size: many; j_call: TRBJ2-1; d_call: TRBD2; v_call: TRBV5-4; cdr3_nt: TGTGCCAGCAGCAGCACTAGCGAGTCCTACAATGAGCAGTTCTTC; cdr3_aa: CASSSTSESYNEQFF
clone_size: NA; j_call: TRBJ2-6; d_call: NA; v_call: TRBV25-1; cdr3_nt: TGTGCCAGCACAGGCTCTAAGGCCAACGTCCTGACTTTC; cdr3_aa: CASTGSKANVLTF
clone_size: many; j_call: TRBJ2-3; d_call: TRBD2; v_call: TRBV20-1; cdr3_nt: TGCAGTGCTATCCGACCCATAGCGGGAGGAGCGGCAGATACGCAGTATTTT; cdr3_aa: CSAIRPIAGGAADTQYF
clone_size: NA; j_call: TRBJ1-1; d_call: NA; v_call: TRBV20-1; cdr3_nt: TGCAGTGCTAGATTCCTCGGACTTCACACTGAAGCTTCCTTT; cdr3_aa: CSARFLGLHTEASF
clone_size: NA; j_call: TRBJ2-3; d_call: NA; v_call: TRBV5-1; cdr3_nt: TGCGCCAGCAGCGTCACAGATTCGCAGTATTTT; cdr3_aa: CASSVTDSQYF
clone_size: NA; j_call: TRBJ2-7; d_call: NA; v_call: TRBV3-1; cdr3_nt: TGTGCCAGCAGCCAAGAAGGGAAGCGGGTCGACGAGCAGTACTTC; cdr3_aa: CASSQEGKRVDEQYF
clone_size: many; j_call: TRBJ2-2; d_call: TRBD1; v_call: TRBV6-1; cdr3_nt: TGTGCCAGCAGCCTAAGGGGGCCCGGGGAGCTGTTTTTT; cdr3_aa: CASSLRGPGELFF
clone_size: NA; j_call: TRBJ2-7; d_call: TRBD2; v_call: TRBV29-1; cdr3_nt: TGCAGCGTTGAGGCTAGCGGGAGTTCTTACGAGCAGTACTTC; cdr3_aa: CSVEASGSSYEQYF
clone_size: NA; j_call: TRBJ1-4; d_call: NA; v_call: TRBV12-3/TRBV12-4; cdr3_nt: TGTGCCAGCTCTAGGGAGCTATGGGGTGAAAAACTGTTTTTT; cdr3_aa: CASSRELWGEKLFF
clone_size: few; j_call: TRBJ2-2; d_call: NA; v_call: TRBV12-3/TRBV12-4; cdr3_nt: TGTGCCAGCAGCCTATCATTCGGGGAGCTGTTTTTT; cdr3_aa: CASSLSFGELFF
clone_size: NA; j_call: TRBJ2-6; d_call: NA; v_call: TRBV5-8; cdr3_nt: TGTGCCGGCAGCTTGGAGGGGGCTGGGGCCAACGTCCTGACTTTC; cdr3_aa: CAGSLEGAGANVLTF
clone_size: NA; j_call: TRBJ1-2; d_call: NA; v_call: TRBV12-3/TRBV12-4; cdr3_nt: TGTGCCAGCAGTACCGGACTGCGAGCTAACTATGGCTACACCTTC; cdr3_aa: CASSTGLRANYGYTF
clone_size: many; j_call: TRBJ2-7; d_call: TRBD1; v_call: TRBV7-2; cdr3_nt: TGTGCCAGCAGCTCCGGGACAGCTCTTTTCTACGAGCAGTACTTC; cdr3_aa: CASSSGTALFYEQYF
clone_size: many; j_call: TRBJ1-1; d_call: TRBD1; v_call: TRBV19; cdr3_nt: TGTGCCAGTAGTAGGACAGGGCCCTGGGTTGTGAACACTGAAGCTTTCTTT; cdr3_aa: CASSRTGPWVVNTEAFF
clone_size: many; j_call: TRBJ2-2; d_call: NA; v_call: TRBV6-1; cdr3_nt: TGTGCCAGCAGAATAAGCGAGAACACCGGGGAGCTGTTTTTT; cdr3_aa: CASRISENTGELFF
clone_size: NA; j_call: TRBJ2-7; d_call: TRBD2; v_call: TRBV20-1; cdr3_nt: TGCAGTGCTAGACTAGCGGACAACGAGCAGTACTTC; cdr3_aa: CSARLADNEQYF
clone_size: many; j_call: TRBJ1-2; d_call: NA; v_call: TRBV27; cdr3_nt: TGTGCCAGCAGTTTAAGGGGGGCCTCCTATGGCTACACCTTC; cdr3_aa: CASSLRGASYGYTF
clone_size: NA; j_call: TRBJ2-7; d_call: TRBD1; v_call: TRBV6-2/TRBV6-3; cdr3_nt: TGTGCCAGCAGTTGGGACAGGGGGCCATCCTACGAGCATTACTTC; cdr3_aa: CASSWDRGPSYEHYF
clone_size: many; j_call: TRBJ2-3; d_call: NA; v_call: TRBV6-1; cdr3_nt: TGTGCCAGCAGCCCCGCCGGGGATGGATTAAGGAATACGCAGTATTTT; cdr3_aa: CASSPAGDGLRNTQYF
clone_size: many; j_call: TRBJ1-1; d_call: NA; v_call: TRBV6-2/TRBV6-3; cdr3_nt: TGTGCCAGCAGTTACTGGGAGGTGGGCCTGAAAGCTTTCTTT; cdr3_aa: CASSYWEVGLKAFF
clone_size: NA; j_call: TRBJ2-6; d_call: NA; v_call: TRBV29-1; cdr3_nt: TGCAGCGTTGGGCCGCGGGGCTCTGGGGCCAACGTCCTGACTTTC; cdr3_aa: CSVGPRGSGANVLTF
clone_size: NA; j_call: TRBJ1-1; d_call: TRBD1; v_call: TRBV29-1; cdr3_nt: TGCAGCGTTGAGGGGGACAGGCCGAACACTGAAGCTTTCTTT; cdr3_aa: CSVEGDRPNTEAFF
clone_size: NA; j_call: TRBJ2-1; d_call: TRBD2; v_call: TRBV5-4; cdr3_nt: TGTGCCAGCAGCTTGGAATCTAGCGGCCGCAATGAGCAGTTCTTC; cdr3_aa: CASSLESSGRNEQFF
clone_size: many; j_call: TRBJ2-1; d_call: NA; v_call: TRBV7-2; cdr3_nt: TGTGCCAGCAGCGAATCCGACGTGAGCTCCTACAATGAGCAGTTCTTC; cdr3_aa: CASSESDVSSYNEQFF
clone_size: many; j_call: TRBJ2-3; d_call: NA; v_call: TRBV19; cdr3_nt: TGTGCCAGTATGGCCGGGGACACAGATACGCAGTATTTT; cdr3_aa: CASMAGDTDTQYF
clone_size: many; j_call: TRBJ2-7; d_call: TRBD2; v_call: TRBV7-9; cdr3_nt: TGTGCCAGCAGCTCCGGGACTAGCGGGGACTACTACGAGCAGTACTTC; cdr3_aa: CASSSGTSGDYYEQYF
clone_size: many; j_call: TRBJ2-7; d_call: TRBD1; v_call: TRBV20-1; cdr3_nt: TGCAGTGCGTTGGACAGGGACTCCTACGAGCAGTACTTC; cdr3_aa: CSALDRDSYEQYF
clone_size: many; j_call: TRBJ1-2; d_call: NA; v_call: TRBV4-3; cdr3_nt: TGCGCCAGCAGCCCAGACGAGGACTATGGCTACACCTTC; cdr3_aa: CASSPDEDYGYTF
clone_size: many; j_call: TRBJ1-1; d_call: NA; v_call: TRBV10-3; cdr3_nt: TGTGCCATCAGTGAGAAGGGGGCTGAAGCTTTCTTT; cdr3_aa: CAISEKGAEAFF
clone_size: many; j_call: TRBJ2-7; d_call: TRBD2; v_call: TRBV6-2/TRBV6-3; cdr3_nt: TGTGCCACCATAGCGGGAGGTTCGGGGGAGCAGTACTTC; cdr3_aa: CATIAGGSGEQYF
clone_size: many; j_call: TRBJ2-1; d_call: NA; v_call: TRBV5-4; cdr3_nt: TGTGCCAGCAGCCGACCCTCTGGACTGTACGATGAGCAGTTCTTC; cdr3_aa: CASSRPSGLYDEQFF
clone_size: NA; j_call: TRBJ2-7; d_call: NA; v_call: TRBV19; cdr3_nt: TGTGCCAGTAGTGACAGCGGATTCGGCTACGAGCAGTACTTC; cdr3_aa: CASSDSGFGYEQYF
clone_size: few; j_call: TRBJ2-1; d_call: TRBD2; v_call: TRBV5-1; cdr3_nt: TGCGCCAGCAGCTTGGACGCGGGAGGTCACAATGAGCAGTTCTTC; cdr3_aa: CASSLDAGGHNEQFF
clone_size: many; j_call: TRBJ2-1; d_call: TRBD2; v_call: TRBV6-1; cdr3_nt: TGTGCCAGCAGGGGGACTAGCGGGACCTATGAGCAGTTCTTC; cdr3_aa: CASRGTSGTYEQFF
clone_size: NA; j_call: TRBJ2-1; d_call: TRBD1; v_call: TRBV14; cdr3_nt: TGTGCCAGCAGCCAAGGTTTCGTCGGGACAGGGGCCTACAATGAGCAGTTCTTC; cdr3_aa: CASSQGFVGTGAYNEQFF
clone_size: few; j_call: TRBJ2-2; d_call: TRBD1; v_call: TRBV24-1; cdr3_nt: TGTGCCACCAGTGATAGGGACAGGGCAAACGGGGAGCTGTTTTTT; cdr3_aa: CATSDRDRANGELFF
clone_size: NA; j_call: TRBJ1-6; d_call: NA; v_call: TRBV6-1; cdr3_nt: TGTGCCAGCAGGAGTCAGGACAGTAACGTCTCACCCCTCCACTTT; cdr3_aa: CASRSQDSNVSPLHF
clone_size: many; j_call: TRBJ1-2; d_call: NA; v_call: TRBV6-2/TRBV6-3; cdr3_nt: TGTGCCAGCAGATCAACCGGGACCAAAACGGGCTACACCTTC; cdr3_aa: CASRSTGTKTGYTF
clone_size: many; j_call: TRBJ1-2; d_call: NA; v_call: TRBV7-3; cdr3_nt: TGTGCCAGCAGCTCGGGCCGGACTGCCTATGGCTACACCTTC; cdr3_aa: CASSSGRTAYGYTF
clone_size: many; j_call: TRBJ2-4; d_call: TRBD2; v_call: TRBV6-1; cdr3_nt: TGTGCCAGCAGTGAAGCCACTAGCGGGGGGGTTGGGGCCAAAAACATTCAGTACTTC; cdr3_aa: CASSEATSGGVGAKNIQYF
clone_size: NA; j_call: TRBJ2-7; d_call: TRBD2; v_call: TRBV12-3/TRBV12-4; cdr3_nt: TGTGCCAGCAGTGGCGGGAGAGGGATGCCCTACGAGCAGTACTTC; cdr3_aa: CASSGGRGMPYEQYF
clone_size: many; j_call: TRBJ2-2; d_call: TRBD2; v_call: TRBV28; cdr3_nt: TGTGCCAGCACTCGGACTAGCGGGAGGACCGGGGAGCTGTTTTTT; cdr3_aa: CASTRTSGRTGELFF
clone_size: many; j_call: TRBJ1-5; d_call: NA; v_call: TRBV27; cdr3_nt: TGTGCCAGCACTGATTTTCGTCAGCCCCAGCATTTT; cdr3_aa: CASTDFRQPQHF
clone_size: once; j_call: TRBJ2-5; d_call: TRBD1; v_call: TRBV6-5; cdr3_nt: TGTTCCAGCATATCCGGGACAGGTTTTCAAGAGACCCAGTACTTC; cdr3_aa: CSSISGTGFQETQYF
clone_size: many; j_call: TRBJ1-5; d_call: TRBD1; v_call: TRBV7-2; cdr3_nt: TGTGCCAGCAGCTTGATAAGCTTAGGGGGCGTCCAGCCCCAGCATTTT; cdr3_aa: CASSLISLGGVQPQHF
clone_size: NA; j_call: TRBJ2-1; d_call: NA; v_call: TRBV6-5; cdr3_nt: TGTGCCAGCAGCCGGGGACCCCAGCAGTTCTTC; cdr3_aa: CASSRGPQQFF
clone_size: NA; j_call: TRBJ2-3; d_call: NA; v_call: TRBV7-2; cdr3_nt: TGTGCCAGTAGCTTAGGTCTAGCTGGGGGCACAGATACGCAGTGTTTT; cdr3_aa: CASSLGLAGGTDTQCF